This TCR beta chain originates from a study of monozygotic twins with inflammatory bowel disease. In eight separate reactions per sample, cDNA was generated. Through template switching, UMIs that included a 6-nucleotide sample barcode were added. TCRdb reprocessed the 5' RACE reads, keeping one entry per CDR3 protein, no DNA. The data include roughly 160,000 distinct CDR3 sequences; the top ten clones carry 2.4%. Study-wide results and caveats: It was in IBD patients that TCRbeta diversity (inverse Simpson) was lower than in healthy co-twins.

The CDR3 is 14 amino acids. CDR1 is LNHDA, CDR2 SQIVND, per germline (reference sequence). Concerning this clonotype itself: Its antigen is unidentified.

The sequence came from a human donor with ulcerative colitis or Crohn's disease, or a healthy co-twin of an affected twin (not recorded which). V is TRBV19 and J is TRBJ2-2; without DNA, the TCRdb call of TRBD1 cannot be checked. The sequenced sample was blood. CDR3 loop: CATSRGLSTGELFF.